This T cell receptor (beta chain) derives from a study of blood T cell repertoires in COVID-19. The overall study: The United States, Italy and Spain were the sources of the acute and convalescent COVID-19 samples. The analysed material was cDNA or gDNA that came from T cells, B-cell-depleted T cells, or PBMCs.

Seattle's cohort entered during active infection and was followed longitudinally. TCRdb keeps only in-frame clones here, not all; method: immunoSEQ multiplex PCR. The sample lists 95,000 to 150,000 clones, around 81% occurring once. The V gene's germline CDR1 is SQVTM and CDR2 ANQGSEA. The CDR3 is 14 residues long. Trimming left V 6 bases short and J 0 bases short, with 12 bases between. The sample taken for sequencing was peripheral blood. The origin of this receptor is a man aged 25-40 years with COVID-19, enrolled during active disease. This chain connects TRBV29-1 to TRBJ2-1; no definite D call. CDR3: CSVCLQSSYNEQFF. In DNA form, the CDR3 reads TGCAGCGTGTGCCTACAGAGCTCCTACAATGAGCAGTTCTTC.